What follows are 26 T cell receptor beta chains derived from one specimen sequenced in a study of T cells in Graves' hyperthyroidism and ophthalmopathy. Amplified TCR beta CDR3 regions derived from RNA transcripts. HTBI primers were used for first-round RT-PCR of the TCR CDR3. TCRdb reprocessed the multiplex PCR reads via MiXCR and lists one record per CDR3 protein. Here the sample spans 550,000 to 800,000 distinct CDR3 sequences, around 16% being singletons. What was sequenced was blood. These receptors came from a man aged 45-65 years with Graves' hyperthyroidism.

A few counts support this clonotype. This sequence joins TRBV7-9 and TRBJ2-1; the match to TRBD2 covers 8 bases. From germline, CDR1 is SEHNR and CDR2 FQNEAQ (reference sequence). The CDR3 length is 16 residues. J was trimmed by 5 bases and V by 5 bases; bases with no gene match: 11. Here the CDR3 reads CASSRREAGEDNEQFF. In nucleotides, the CDR3 is TGTGCCAGCAGCCGTCGGGAAGCGGGAGAGGACAATGAGCAGTTCTTC.

This clonotype has a count of ten or more. The chain carries TRBV20-1 and TRBJ2-7, with 8 bases matching TRBD1. The CDR3 contains 14 residues. Unmatched junction bases numbered 10, after V lost 5 bases and J lost 4 bases. CDR1 and CDR2 (germline): DFQATT, SNEGSKA (reference sequence). The CDR3 region has the DNA TGCAGTGCTCCACCTACAGGGGGAGCGTACGAGCAGTACTTC. Translation gives CSAPPTGGAYEQYF.

This chain joins TRBV18 and TRBJ1-2; the D gene is possibly TRBD1 (5 bases). Trimming removed 3 bases from V and 2 bases from J, with 13 bases in between. Germline assignment: CDR1 KGHSH and CDR2 LQKENI. The CDR3 contains 15 residues. CDR3 in DNA: TGTGCCAGCTCACCCGGTAGGGGTTGGAACTATGGCTACACCTTC. This gives the protein CASSPGRGWNYGYTF.

This clonotype has just a few counts. V usage is TRBV29-1 and J usage is TRBJ2-2; no reliable D call. From germline, CDR1 is SQVTM and CDR2 ANQGSEA. Trimming took 6 bases from V and 3 from J, leaving 8 bases between them. CDR3 length: 12 residues. The CDR3 region has the DNA TGCAGCGTGGAGAGTTACACCGGGGAGCTGTTTTTT. It codes for CSVESYTGELFF.

This clonotype was counted at least ten times. This chain links TRBV18 with TRBJ2-1; D may be TRBD2 (5 bases). V was cut by 3 bases and J by 9 bases, with 9 bases left in between. The CDR3 has 12 amino acids. Germline V CDR1 and CDR2: KGHSH, LQKENI. The CDR3 region is CASSPGRGEQFF. CDR3 nucleotide sequence: TGTGCCAGCTCACCGGGTCGGGGTGAGCAGTTCTTC.

This clonotype has just a few counts. The V and J genes are TRBV29-1 and TRBJ2-3; D is uncertain. V lost 0 bases and J lost 0, with 13 bases in between. This CDR3 is built from 16 residues. Germline V gene sequence: CDR1 SQVTM, CDR2 ANQGSEA. In DNA form, the CDR3 reads TGCAGCGTTGAAGATCTGTCACCCGCTAGCACAGATACGCAGTATTTT. Translated: CSVEDLSPASTDTQYF.

This chain joins TRBV25-1 and TRBJ2-1; TRBD2 matches at 9 bases. The CDR3 length is 17 residues. Trimming took 6 bases from V and 9 from J; bases not matched to a gene: 18. The germline gives CDR1 MGHDK, CDR2 SYGVNS. The CDR3 loop is CASSRIRAGGFQGEQFF. CDR3 coding DNA: TGTGCCAGCAGCCGAATCCGAGCGGGAGGTTTTCAGGGTGAGCAGTTCTTC.

This clonotype was seen a few times. The chain has TRBV28 and TRBJ2-3, with 13 nucleotides matching TRBD2. V lost 4 bases, J lost 2 bases, and 6 bases stayed unmatched. This CDR3 has 17 residues. Germline loops: CDR1 MDHEN, CDR2 SYDVKM. CDR3 coding DNA: TGTGCCAGCAGTTCGCGGACTAGCGGGAGAGACACAGATACGCAGTATTTT. The encoded protein is CASSSRTSGRDTDTQYF.

This clonotype was observed at least ten times. The gene calls are TRBV12-3 or TRBV12-4 and TRBJ2-7; 8 bases are a match to TRBD1. Trimming removed 5 bases from V and 0 bases from J; junction bases left unmatched: 3. CDR3 length: 14 amino acids. DNA for the CDR3: TGTGCCAGCAGTCCAGGGGGCTTCTCCTACGAGCAGTACTTC. Protein product: CASSPGGFSYEQYF.

The chain joins TRBV28 to TRBJ2-5; TRBD2 agrees at 10 bases. CDR1 MDHEN and CDR2 SYDVKM come from the germline V gene. The CDR3 runs 16 residues. With V trimmed by 2 bases and J by 2 bases, 5 bases remained unmatched. CDR3 sequence reads: CASSLMTSGPQETQYF. CDR3 nucleotides: TGTGCCAGCAGTTTAATGACTAGCGGGCCACAAGAGACCCAGTACTTC.

This rearrangement joins TRBV24-1 to TRBJ2-5; 11 positions agree with TRBD2. V shed 1 base and J 2 bases; nucleotides not matched to a gene: 8. Germline CDR1 and CDR2: KGHDR and SFDVKD. The CDR3 extends over 18 amino acids. CDR3 DNA sequence: TGTGCCACCAGTGATTTCCCTACCCGGACTAGCGGGCAAGAGACCCAGTACTTC. Its translation: CATSDFPTRTSGQETQYF.

V usage is TRBV30 and J usage is TRBJ1-6; the match to TRBD1 covers 8 bases. With V trimmed by 2 bases and J by 0 bases, 6 bases remained unmatched. The CDR3 sequence is 17 residues long. Germline-derived CDR1 and CDR2 are GTSNPN and SVGIG (reference sequence). DNA of the CDR3: TGTGCCTGGAGTATCACAGGGGGAACCTCCTATAATTCACCCCTCCACTTT. Amino acids: CAWSITGGTSYNSPLHF.

The rearrangement links TRBV12-3 or TRBV12-4 to TRBJ2-1, with 13 bases identical to TRBD2. V was clipped by 7 bases and J by 7 bases; unmatched bases: 13. The CDR3 covers 17 residues. The CDR3 sequence is CASTRSGTSGIGNEQFF. Written as DNA, the CDR3 is TGTGCCAGCACCAGATCGGGGACTAGCGGGATTGGTAATGAGCAGTTCTTC.

This clonotype was counted many times. The chain has TRBV6-5 and TRBJ1-2; D gene ambiguous. CDR3 size: 14 residues. Trimming stripped 2 bases from V and 1 base from J, with 8 bases between. Germline V lookup: CDR1 MNHEY, CDR2 SVGAGI. In DNA form, the CDR3 reads TGTGCCAGCAGTTACCTGGTGCATAACTATGGCTACACCTTC. It is translated as CASSYLVHNYGYTF.

This clonotype was seen many times. The chain carries TRBV19 and TRBJ2-1; D is undetermined. The CDR3 consists of 15 residues. Germline V lookup: CDR1 LNHDA, CDR2 SQIVND (reference sequence). The ends were cut back, 3 bases at V and 10 bases at J, with 19 bases in the middle. CDR3 sequence: CASSIFSSVVKEQFF. The CDR3 DNA is TGTGCCAGTAGTATTTTTTCGTCCGTAGTCAAGGAGCAGTTCTTC.

Concerning this clonotype itself: A read error may explain this, as a much larger clone is one base away. The chain has TRBV2 and TRBJ2-7; 10 bases line up with TRBD2. CDR1 is SNHLY, CDR2 FYNNEI, per germline. V trimming: 6 bases; J trimming: 6 bases; junction bases outside the gene matches: 8. CDR3 size: 14 residues. The CDR3 DNA follows: TGTGCCAGCAGACGCGGACTAGCGGAGGGCGAGCAGTACTTC. Amino acid sequence: CASRRGLAEGEQYF.

The table lists this clonotype with many counts. The J gene is TRBJ2-4, the V gene TRBV7-2; perhaps TRBD2 as D (6 bases). The CDR3 contains 15 residues. The V and J ends lost 5 bases and 1 base respectively, with 12 bases between them. Per the germline V gene, CDR1 is SGHTA and CDR2 is FQGNSA. CDR3 sequence reads: CASSPVTRAKNIQYF. CDR3 DNA sequence: TGTGCCAGCAGCCCAGTGACTAGGGCCAAAAACATTCAGTACTTC.

This clonotype was seen at least ten times. V gene TRBV7-3 combines with J gene TRBJ2-3, with TRBD2 identical over 7 bases. CDR1 is SGHTA, CDR2 FQGTGA, per germline. The trim removed 2 bases at V and 4 bases at J, leaving 3 bases unmatched. CDR3 length: 14 residues. CDR3 amino acids: CASSLFGGADTQYF. CDR3 DNA sequence: TGTGCCAGCAGCTTATTTGGGGGGGCAGATACGCAGTATTTT.

Ten or more counts support this clonotype. The chain is built from TRBV12-3 or TRBV12-4 and TRBJ2-5; tentatively, D is TRBD1 or TRBD2 (5 bases each). Trimming pared 3 bases from V and 5 bases from J, leaving 22 bases between. The CDR3 length is 17 residues. CDR3 nucleotides: TGTGCCAGCAGTTTGGGGAGCTCCCGAAGGGGTTACGAGACCCAGTACTTC. Its translation: CASSLGSSRRGYETQYF.

This clonotype was detected many times. The rearrangement uses TRBV28 and TRBJ2-7; TRBD1 aligns across 11 bases. The germline gives CDR1 MDHEN, CDR2 SYDVKM. The CDR3 is made up of 11 amino acids. The CDR3 region has the DNA TGTGCAACTGGACAGGGGGCGGAGCAGTACTTC. Translated: CATGQGAEQYF.

This clonotype turned up a few times. J is TRBJ1-3 and V is TRBV3-1, with D tentatively TRBD1 (5 bases). Germline CDR1 LGHDT, CDR2 YNNKEL (reference sequence). This CDR3 has 16 amino acids. V was pared by 6 bases and J by 11 bases, with 26 bases between. CDR3 sequence: CASSLSTGTPKKAIYF. CDR3 bases: TGTGCCAGCAGTCTTTCTACCGGGACCCCTAAAAAGGCCATATATTTT.

With regard to this clonotype: This may be a read error: a much more frequent sequence differs by one nucleotide. This sequence joins TRBV2 and TRBJ1-4; the match to TRBD1 covers 11 bases. CDR3 length equals 18 residues. Looked up from germline, CDR1 is SNHLY and CDR2 is FYNNEI. In nucleotides, the CDR3 is TGTGCCAGCAGGGATGTGGACAGGGGGCAGCGGAGGAATGAAAGACTGTTTTTT. Its translation is CASRDVDRGQRRNERLFF.

This clonotype was seen ten or more times. This chain connects TRBV24-1 to TRBJ2-7; 12 nucleotides align to TRBD1. This CDR3 comprises 16 residues. V gave up 4 bases and J gave up 2 bases; unmatched junction bases: 5. Germline CDR1 is KGHDR and CDR2 is SFDVKD. The CDR3 coding sequence is TGTGCCACCAGTGACCCGGGACAGGGGGCCACCTACGAGCAGTACTTC. This encodes CATSDPGQGATYEQYF.

This clonotype was recorded at least ten times. The chain joins TRBV12-3 or TRBV12-4 to TRBJ2-3, with TRBD2 matching over 10 bases. The CDR3 length is 14 residues. The ends lost 6 bases at V and 4 bases at J; junction bases unmatched: 4. The CDR3 region is CASSRTSGADTQYF. In nucleotides, the CDR3 is TGTGCCAGCAGCCGTACTAGCGGGGCAGATACGCAGTATTTT.

Only a few counts were recorded for this clonotype. The J gene is TRBJ1-4, the V gene TRBV9; TRBD1 aligns across 7 bases. Trimming removed 0 bases from V and 6 bases from J; junction bases left unmatched: 5. The CDR3 sequence is 15 residues long. Germline-derived CDR1 and CDR2 are SGDLS and YYNGEE. CDR3 nucleotide sequence: TGTGCCAGCAGCGTAGCGGACAGGCGTGATGAAAAACTGTTTTTT. Residues: CASSVADRRDEKLFF.

This clonotype was observed a handful of times. CDR3 amino acids: CASTPVGTSGSNEQFF. The CDR3 coding sequence is TGTGCCAGCACTCCCGTGGGGACTAGCGGGAGTAATGAGCAGTTCTTC. This chain links TRBV6-1 with TRBJ2-1, with 14 bases that match TRBD2. CDR3 length: 16 amino acids. V dropped 7 bases and J dropped 7; count of bases not matched to a gene: 9. From germline, CDR1 is MNHNS and CDR2 SASEGT.